The 20 T cell receptor beta chains presented below share a single source sample, sequenced in a study of blood T cell repertoires in COVID-19. Libraries were prepared by immunoSEQ multiplex PCR; TCRdb keeps only in-frame clonotypes and omits some of them. The data contain approximately 75,000 clones, 80% of them singletons. The sample comprised peripheral blood. The origin of the receptors is a man aged 50 to 60 with COVID-19, enrolled during active disease.

The chain carries TRBV19 and TRBJ2-4, with 10 bases lining up with TRBD1. This CDR3 contains 16 residues. Germline CDR1 reads LNHDA; CDR2 reads SQIVND (reference sequence). Trimming at V came to 6 bases and at J to 6 bases, leaving 11 bases not matched to a gene. This CDR3 is CASRGRLDRGGNIQYF. DNA for the CDR3: TGTGCCAGTAGGGGCCGGTTGGACAGGGGGGGAAACATTCAGTACTTC.

V usage is TRBV2 and J usage is TRBJ2-1, with TRBD1 identical over 9 bases. Germline assignment: CDR1 SNHLY and CDR2 FYNNEI. The CDR3 covers 14 residues. V shed 6 bases, J shed 6 bases, and the junction held 6 bases outside the gene matches. The CDR3 loop is CASRLTGGRNEQFF. In nucleotides, the CDR3 is TGTGCCAGCAGGTTGACAGGGGGGCGCAATGAGCAGTTCTTC.

The sample holds one count of this clone. The V gene is TRBV28, the J gene TRBJ1-5; D ambiguous. The V gene lost 6 bases and the J gene lost 0 bases, with 15 bases spanning the gap. This CDR3 contains 16 residues. In germline, CDR1 is MDHEN, CDR2 SYDVKM. CDR3 sequence: CASRLARFYSNQPQHF. CDR3 sequence (DNA): TGTGCCAGCAGGCTGGCCAGGTTTTATAGCAATCAGCCCCAGCATTTT.

This clone was counted a single time. The chain employs TRBV6-5 and TRBJ1-2; no definite D call. V gave up 6 bases and J gave up 7 bases, with 21 bases separating them. The CDR3 is 15 amino acids. Germline-derived CDR1 and CDR2 are MNHEY and SVGAGI. CDR3 in amino acids: CASSLKARVESGYTF. The CDR3 DNA follows: TGTGCCAGCAGCCTGAAAGCGAGGGTGGAAAGTGGCTACACCTTC.

The genes are TRBV6-6 and TRBJ2-2, with 10 bases aligning to TRBD1. The CDR3 covers 17 residues. Trimming removed 6 bases from V and 4 bases from J; junction bases left unmatched: 11. Looked up from germline, CDR1 is MNHNY and CDR2 is SVGAGI (reference sequence). The chain's CDR3 is CASSRLGTGAPTGELFF. The CDR3 DNA reads TGTGCCAGCAGCCGACTTGGGACAGGGGCCCCCACCGGGGAGCTGTTTTTT.

Sample share makes this clone medium-sized. J is TRBJ2-1 and V is TRBV15, with 9 bases identical to TRBD2. V was clipped by 0 bases and J by 6 bases; unmatched bases: 15. CDR3 length: 19 residues. Germline V CDR1 and CDR2: LNHNV, YYDKDF (reference sequence). The CDR3 coding sequence is TGTGCCACCAGCAGAGATCCGGCGCCAGCGGGGGGCTGGTTCAATGAGCAGTTCTTC. Translating it yields CATSRDPAPAGGWFNEQFF.

The CDR3 region has the DNA TGTGCCAGCAGTGAAAGCCAAGCGGGATCGGGTGAGCAGTTCTTC. Its protein product is CASSESQAGSGEQFF. The gene calls are TRBV2 and TRBJ2-1; TRBD2 matches 7 bases. Unmatched junction bases numbered 10, after V lost 2 bases and J lost 9 bases. Germline V CDR1 and CDR2: SNHLY, FYNNEI. The CDR3 is 15 residues long.

The gene calls are TRBV28 and TRBJ1-1; 10 bases are shared with TRBD1. Germline V CDR1 and CDR2: MDHEN, SYDVKM. The CDR3 totals 16 residues. V was clipped by 6 bases and J by 0 bases; unmatched bases: 7. Written as DNA, the CDR3 is TGTGCCAGCAGGCACCGACAGGGGGCTCTGAACACTGAAGCTTTCTTT. It codes for CASRHRQGALNTEAFF.

The V call is TRBV10-3, the J call TRBJ1-2, with 9 positions matching TRBD1. Germline loops: CDR1 ENHRY, CDR2 SYGVKD. The V segment lost 8 bases and the J segment 8 bases; nucleotides outside the gene matches: 9. The CDR3 length is 13 residues. CDR3 in amino acids: CAIGQGTGPGYTF. The CDR3 DNA reads TGTGCCATCGGACAAGGGACAGGGCCCGGCTACACCTTC.

The V call is TRBV29-1, the J call TRBJ2-7; no clear D gene. Germline V lookup: CDR1 SQVTM, CDR2 ANQGSEA. Deletions cut 2 bases from V and 4 bases from J, with 9 bases between. The CDR3 loop spans 12 amino acids. This CDR3 is CSVERRRYEQYF. As DNA, the CDR3 is TGCAGCGTTGAAAGGCGGCGATACGAGCAGTACTTC.

V is TRBV29-1 and J is TRBJ2-2; TRBD2 agrees at 7 bases. CDR1 is SQVTM and CDR2 is ANQGSEA in the germline V gene. The length of the CDR3 is 15 residues. Trimming took 6 bases from V and 3 from J; bases not matched to a gene: 10. CDR3 sequence (DNA): TGCAGCGTCGCCAGCGGGACGGGTCACACCGGGGAGCTGTTTTTT. This translates into CSVASGTGHTGELFF.

The chain carries TRBV29-1 and TRBJ2-7; 9 nucleotides align to TRBD1. The CDR3 has 12 residues. Germline values: CDR1 SQVTM, CDR2 ANQGSEA. The trim removed 7 bases at V and 5 bases at J, leaving 6 bases unmatched. CDR3 in DNA: TGCAGCGCCCGGACAGGGGAGGACGAGCAGTACTTC. It yields the protein CSARTGEDEQYF.

V usage is TRBV3-1 (or the pseudogene TRBV3-2) and J usage is TRBJ2-5; D unclear. The CDR3 consists of 12 residues. The germline V gene encodes CDR1 LGHDT and CDR2 YNNKEL (reference sequence). V was trimmed by 4 bases and J by 3 bases, leaving 6 bases between them. Here the CDR3 reads CASSPRKETQYF. The CDR3 DNA is TGTGCCAGCAGCCCCAGGAAAGAGACCCAGTACTTC.

Many counts were recorded for this clone. The J gene is TRBJ2-1, the V gene TRBV9; the match to TRBD2 covers 7 bases. Germline trimming cut 6 bases from V and 4 bases from J; bases unmatched to any gene: 10. Germline V gene data show CDR1 as SGDLS and CDR2 as YYNGEE. The CDR3 runs to 15 residues. CDR3 in amino acids: CASTLGGETYNEQFF. In nucleotides, the CDR3 is TGTGCCAGCACCTTGGGGGGGGAGACGTACAATGAGCAGTTCTTC.

The chain has TRBV28 and TRBJ2-5, with 13 nucleotides matching TRBD2. V lost 4 bases and J lost 4; bases outside the gene matches: 6. The CDR3 spans 16 residues. Germline V gene data show CDR1 as MDHEN and CDR2 as SYDVKM. The CDR3 loop is CASSSWGLAGTETQYF. The DNA for the CDR3 is TGTGCCAGCAGTTCATGGGGACTAGCGGGAACAGAGACCCAGTACTTC.

This chain joins TRBV5-4 and TRBJ2-7; D unresolved. The ends were cut back, 4 bases at V and 0 bases at J, with 11 bases in the middle. From germline, CDR1 is SGHNT and CDR2 YYREEE (reference sequence). This CDR3 region has 14 residues. The chain's CDR3 is CASSRDWSSYEQYF. The CDR3 nucleotides read TGTGCCAGCAGCCGTGACTGGTCCTCCTACGAGCAGTACTTC.

The rearrangement links TRBV24-1 to TRBJ2-1; perhaps TRBD2 as D (6 bases). Trimming removed 9 bases from V and 1 base from J, with 9 bases in between. CDR3 size: 13 residues. Per the germline V gene, CDR1 is KGHDR and CDR2 is SFDVKD. The CDR3 DNA sequence: TGTGCCACCGATGGAGGGTCCTACAATGAGCAGTTCTTC. It translates to CATDGGSYNEQFF.

The chain is built from TRBV5-1 and TRBJ2-7; 7 bases match TRBD2. The CDR3 covers 15 residues. V shed 0 bases, J shed 8 bases, and the junction held 11 bases outside the gene matches. Germline loops: CDR1 SGHRS, CDR2 YFSETQ. This CDR3 reads CASSLDPGGTPQQYF. The CDR3 DNA is TGCGCCAGCAGCTTGGACCCCGGGGGGACCCCCCAGCAGTACTTC.

This chain connects TRBV14 to TRBJ2-3; maybe TRBD2 (6 bases). The CDR3 is 15 residues long. Between the trimmed V and J ends, which lost 1 base and 1 base, there was a span of 9 bases. The germline V gene encodes CDR1 SGHDN and CDR2 FVKESK. The CDR3 DNA is TGTGCCAGCAGCCAAGTCGGGAGCGGCACAGATACGCAGTATTTT. Residues: CASSQVGSGTDTQYF.

V usage is TRBV6-1 and J usage is TRBJ2-1; no clear D. Looked up from germline, CDR1 is MNHNS and CDR2 is SASEGT. V was shortened by 0 bases and J by 0 bases, with 12 bases between the two germline ends. The CDR3 totals 17 residues. DNA for the CDR3: TGTGCCAGCAGTGAAGCACAAGTACAGAGCTCCTACAATGAGCAGTTCTTC. Translated, it gives CASSEAQVQSSYNEQFF.